Presented here are 17 T cell receptor beta chains from one specimen sequenced in a study of shared clonotypes between healthy human individuals. Measured with immunoSEQ multiplex PCR; TCRdb has only the in-frame clones, and not every one. In the table there are approximately 980,000 clones, 76% of which are singletons. Specimen: memory CD4+ T cells sorted from blood. Regarding subset: CD45RA-negative fraction. Receptor source: a man aged 18-30 years in good health.

The chain employs TRBV10-3 and TRBJ2-7; tentative D call: TRBD1 (8 bases). Trimming cost V 4 bases and J 2 bases, with 18 bases left between them. This CDR3 is 16 amino acids long. The germline gives CDR1 ENHRY, CDR2 SYGVKD. CDR3 amino acids: CAISGGGRTGTYEQYF. The CDR3 DNA follows: TGTGCCATCAGTGGGGGGGGCAGGACAGGGACCTACGAGCAGTACTTC.

A few counts support this clone. V is TRBV9 and J is TRBJ2-1; 13 bases line up with TRBD2. J lost 6 bases, V lost 4 bases, and 4 bases had no gene match. CDR3 length: 15 amino acids. Germline-derived CDR1 and CDR2 are SGDLS and YYNGEE. The CDR3 loop reads CASSILAGGFNEQFF. CDR3 in DNA: TGTGCCAGCAGCATACTAGCGGGAGGGTTCAATGAGCAGTTCTTC.

The chain has TRBV4-1 and TRBJ2-7; TRBD2 is a possible D gene (5 bases). CDR3 length equals 17 residues. From germline, CDR1 is MGHRA and CDR2 YSYEKL. Between the trimmed V and J ends, which lost 0 bases and 7 bases, there was a span of 22 bases. CDR3 in DNA: TGCGCCAGCAGCCAAGAGAGGTTCGGCGTGGGGTCGGGAGAGCAGTACTTC. It yields the protein CASSQERFGVGSGEQYF.

Remarks on this clone: The sample has other DNA sequences that encode this CDR3 too. The chain carries TRBV15 and TRBJ1-4; maybe TRBD1 (5 bases). Trimming left V 6 bases short and J 5 bases short, with 13 bases between. CDR1 is LNHNV and CDR2 is YYDKDF in the germline V gene (reference sequence). The CDR3 is 14 amino acids. CDR3 bases: TGTGCCACCAGAACCGGGACGGAAAATGAAAAACTGTTTTTT. Amino acids: CATRTGTENEKLFF.

V usage is TRBV7-9 and J usage is TRBJ2-3; D unresolved. CDR1 SEHNR and CDR2 FQNEAQ come from the germline V gene (reference sequence). The CDR3 contains 15 residues. V gave up 6 bases and J gave up 2 bases, with 15 bases separating them. The CDR3 reads CASRAGRPPTDTQYF. The CDR3 coding sequence is TGTGCCAGCAGGGCCGGACGACCTCCCACAGATACGCAGTATTTT.

The chain carries TRBV19 and TRBJ2-7, with no clear D. Germline CDR1 LNHDA, CDR2 SQIVND (reference sequence). The CDR3 totals 13 residues. Trimming took 8 bases from V and 6 from J, leaving 17 bases between them. The DNA for the CDR3 is TGTGCCAGTTCGAACCTTTTTTCTAGCGAGCAGTACTTC. Translation: CASSNLFSSEQYF.

As for this clone: This may come from a read error, since a much larger clone is one base off. This same CDR3 is encoded by further DNA sequences in the sample. The chain couples TRBV19 to TRBJ1-2, with 9 positions matching TRBD1. Trimming cost V 2 bases and J 4 bases; bases outside gene matches: 2. Per germline, CDR1 LNHDA and CDR2 SQIVND (reference sequence). The CDR3 is 14 residues long. The DNA of the CDR3 is TGTGCCAGTAGTATACCGGGACAGGGCTATGGCTACACCTTC. Translation gives CASSIPGQGYGYTF.

The rearrangement links TRBV28 to TRBJ1-6; D might be TRBD1 (5 bases). The CDR3 totals 15 residues. Germline V gives CDR1 MDHEN, CDR2 SYDVKM. V gave up 3 bases and J gave up 6 bases, with 12 bases separating them. The DNA of the CDR3 is TGTGCCAGCAGTTTTGAGACAGTCTTTAATTCACCCCTCCACTTT. It translates to CASSFETVFNSPLHF.

The chain links TRBV18 to TRBJ1-1; D is uncertain. Trimming left V 5 bases short and J 1 base short, with 8 bases between. The CDR3 totals 13 residues. Germline lookup yields CDR1 KGHSH and CDR2 LQKENI. In DNA form, the CDR3 reads TGTGCCAGCTCAATAGGACGGAACACTGAAGCTTTCTTT. This translates into CASSIGRNTEAFF.

The V and J genes are TRBV7-9 and TRBJ1-2; D call uncertain. CDR1 and CDR2 from the germline V gene are SEHNR and FQNEAQ (reference sequence). The CDR3 totals 12 residues. V gave up 2 bases and J gave up 8 bases, with 9 bases separating them. CDR3 amino acids: CASSLSEEGYTF. DNA of the CDR3: TGTGCCAGCAGCTTATCAGAGGAGGGCTACACCTTC.

In DNA, the CDR3 is TGCGCCAGCAGCCGGGCCGGACAAGGGTTCGCCGGGGAGCTGTTTTTT. This codes for CASSRAGQGFAGELFF. The J gene is TRBJ2-2, the V gene TRBV4-1, with a weak D call TRBD1 (5 bases). In germline, CDR1 is MGHRA, CDR2 YSYEKL. V was cut by 4 bases and J by 6 bases, with 18 bases left in between. The CDR3 runs 16 residues.

The chain recombines TRBV4-1 with TRBJ1-4; 9 positions agree with TRBD1. The V gene end was trimmed by 4 bases and the J gene end by 5 bases; junction bases not matched to a gene: 11. The germline CDR1 and CDR2 sequences are MGHRA and YSYEKL. The CDR3 is 17 amino acids. CDR3 nucleotide sequence: TGCGCCAGCAGCCGAACCCTCCGGGACAGGGAAAATGAAAAACTGTTTTTT. It specifies CASSRTLRDRENEKLFF.

J is TRBJ2-1 and V is TRBV7-2, with 13 positions matching TRBD2. CDR1 and CDR2 (germline): SGHTA, FQGNSA. The CDR3 totals 17 residues. Trimming cost V 5 bases and J 1 base; bases outside gene matches: 5. Here the CDR3 reads CASSRRTSGSSYNEQFF. The CDR3 DNA is TGTGCCAGCAGCAGAAGGACTAGCGGGAGTTCCTACAATGAGCAGTTCTTC.

The V call is TRBV5-1, the J call TRBJ2-7, with 10 bases that match TRBD1. In germline, CDR1 is SGHRS, CDR2 YFSETQ. The CDR3 consists of 17 residues. Trimming at V came to 0 bases and at J to 4 bases, leaving 10 bases not matched to a gene. The CDR3 protein is CASSLAVGTGVQYEQYF. CDR3 DNA: TGCGCCAGCAGCTTGGCCGTCGGGACAGGGGTCCAGTACGAGCAGTACTTC. The variable domain in full, completed from reference TRBV5-1 and TRBJ2-7, reads KAGVTQTPRYLIKTRGQQVTLSCSPISGHRSVSWYQQTPGQGLQFLFEYFSETQRNKGNFPGRFSGRQFSNSRSEMNVSTLELGDSALYLCASSLAVGTGVQYEQYFGPGTRLTVT.

This clone has just one count. V is TRBV6-5 and J is TRBJ2-5; D is unclear. V lost 2 bases, J lost 2 bases, and 12 bases lay in between. The CDR3 runs 15 residues. Per the germline V gene, CDR1 is MNHEY and CDR2 is SVGAGI. The DNA for the CDR3 is TGTGCCAGCAGTTACGGGGTGATAAGGCAAGAGACCCAGTACTTC. This gives the protein CASSYGVIRQETQYF.

The rearrangement uses TRBV11-3 and TRBJ2-7; D not resolved. Per the germline V gene, CDR1 is SGHNT and CDR2 is YENEEA. This CDR3 contains 14 residues. Trimming removed 3 bases at V and 0 bases at J, with 9 bases between. DNA for the CDR3: TGTGCCAGCAGCTTCGGCAGGAACTCCTACGAGCAGTACTTC. This sequence encodes CASSFGRNSYEQYF.

This chain connects TRBV2 to TRBJ2-3; TRBD2 aligns across 8 bases. The J segment lost 3 bases and the V segment lost 6 bases, leaving 11 bases of the junction unmatched. The CDR3 contains 16 residues. CDR1 is SNHLY and CDR2 is FYNNEI in the germline V gene. The CDR3 DNA reads TGTGCCAGCAGCTTTCGAGCGGGAGTAGGGACAGATACGCAGTATTTT. It specifies CASSFRAGVGTDTQYF.